This T cell receptor (beta chain) was sequenced for a study of CD8 T cells in ankylosing spondylitis. Study outcomes and limitations: Significant enrichment of disease-linked clones was reportedly seen in matched ankylosing spondylitis synovial fluid. CD8+ cells made up the disease-linked clones, which were relatively rare in peripheral blood. Reactive arthritis synovial fluid and blood were previously reported to contain some motif variants. Ankylosing spondylitis blood appeared to be characterized by a TCR beta motif of eight or nine highly homologous variants.

One entry per CDR3 protein results from TCRdb running MiXCR on the 5' RACE reads. This sample has about 140,000 distinct CDR3 sequences, with 25% to 35% found just once. This clonotype was detected a few times. Its antigen is currently unknown. This CDR3 has 14 residues. Germline V gives CDR1 DFQATT, CDR2 SNEGSKA (reference sequence). With 3 bases clipped from V and 7 bases from J, the junction kept 6 bases outside the gene matches. Sequenced material: synovial fluid, either unsorted or a sorted T cell fraction (not recorded which). This sequence was found in a male donor with ankylosing spondylitis. This chain uses TRBV20-1 with TRBJ1-6; 7 positions match TRBD1. CDR3: CSARSTGQNSPLHF. The CDR3 DNA sequence: TGCAGTGCTAGGTCGACAGGGCAGAATTCACCCCTCCACTTT.